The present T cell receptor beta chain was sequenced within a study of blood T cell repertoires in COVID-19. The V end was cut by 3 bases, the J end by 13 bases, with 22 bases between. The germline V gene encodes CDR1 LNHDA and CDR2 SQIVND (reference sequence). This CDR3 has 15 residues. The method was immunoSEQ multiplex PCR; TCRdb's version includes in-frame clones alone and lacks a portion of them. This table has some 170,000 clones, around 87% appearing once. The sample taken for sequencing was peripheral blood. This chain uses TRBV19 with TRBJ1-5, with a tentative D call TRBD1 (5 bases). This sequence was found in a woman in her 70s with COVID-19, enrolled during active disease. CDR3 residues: CASSMTSRGLGRQHF. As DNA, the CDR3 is TGTGCCAGTAGTATGACCTCTAGGGGCCTCGGAAGACAGCATTTT. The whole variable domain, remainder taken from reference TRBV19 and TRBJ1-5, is DGGITQSPKYLFRKEGQNVTLSCEQNLNHDAMYWYRQDPGQGLRLIYYSQIVNDFQKGDIAEGYSVSREKKESFPLTVTSAQKNPTAFYLCASSMTSRGLGRQHFGDGTRLSIL.